This TCR beta chain comes out of a study of CD8 T cells in Susac syndrome. When the RNA was reverse transcribed, random hexamers were used with an input of about 0.5 to 1 ug. With immunoSEQ multiplex PCR, TCR beta CDR3 was amplified across 54 Vbeta and 13 Jbeta. TCRdb called the immunoSEQ multiplex PCR reads again in MiXCR, with one record for every CDR3 protein. This sample has a few hundred thousand distinct CDR3 sequences, with about 85% found just once. Sequencing of TCR beta was performed on blood CD8+ T cells and on blood CD4+ T cells. The patients serving as multiple sclerosis controls were treatment-naive. They had stable or active relapsing-remitting disease and fulfilled revised McDonald criteria. The CDR3 is 14 amino acids. The germline gives CDR1 GTSNPN, CDR2 SVGIG (reference sequence). Deletions cut 3 bases from V and 3 bases from J, with 15 bases between.

This clonotype originated in a human donor with multiple sclerosis. The V and J genes are TRBV30 and TRBJ2-7, with no clear D. Sequences were obtained from CD8+ T cells from PBMCs. CDR3 nucleotides: TGTGCCTGGAGCTTAGCTTCGGATCACTACGAGCAGTACTTC. Its protein is CAWSLASDHYEQYF.